Below, 23 T cell receptor beta chains from the same sample are listed, as sequenced in a study of technical replicates of blood from several donors. Clones were read by immunoSEQ multiplex PCR, and TCRdb kept only the in-frame ones, dropping some. The table has tens of thousands of clones, about 95% seen once. Material: PBMCs. The receptors originated from a human donor in good health. Some clones in this sample may be carry-over from other donors' samples.

The chain is built from TRBV27 and TRBJ1-2; tentative D call: TRBD1 (6 bases). The CDR3 length is 15 residues. Germline V gene lookup returns CDR1 MNHEY and CDR2 SMNVEV (reference sequence). V gave up 2 bases and J gave up 4 bases, with 14 bases separating them. The CDR3 DNA is TGTGCCAGCAGTTTAAAGGGGACACGAGGCTATGGCTACACCTTC. This codes for CASSLKGTRGYGYTF.

The rearrangement uses TRBV27 and TRBJ2-1, with 7 bases lining up with TRBD2. Unmatched junction bases numbered 4, after V lost 2 bases and J lost 3 bases. Per germline, CDR1 MNHEY and CDR2 SMNVEV (reference sequence). This CDR3 comprises 15 residues. The CDR3 loop reads CASSLRGSYYNEQFF. As DNA, the CDR3 is TGTGCCAGCAGTTTACGCGGGAGCTACTACAATGAGCAGTTCTTC.

V and J are TRBV7-3 and TRBJ2-3, with 8 bases lining up with TRBD2. In germline, CDR1 is SGHTA, CDR2 FQGTGA. The V and J ends lost 1 base and 4 bases, in that order; junction bases with no gene match: 1. This CDR3 comprises 14 residues. CDR3 sequence: CASSLIGGADTQYF. CDR3 DNA: TGTGCCAGCAGCTTAATCGGGGGGGCAGATACGCAGTATTTT.

The chain has TRBV5-6 and TRBJ2-2, with D perhaps matching TRBD1 (6 bases). V was pared by 6 bases and J by 0 bases, with 15 bases between. CDR1 is SGHDT, CDR2 YYEEEE, per germline. The CDR3 totals 16 residues. The CDR3 region is CASIHQRTANTGELFF. In DNA, the CDR3 is TGTGCCAGCATCCACCAGCGGACAGCGAACACCGGGGAGCTGTTTTTT.

The chain has TRBV18 and TRBJ1-1; weak D call: TRBD1 (5 bases). Germline-derived CDR1 and CDR2 are KGHSH and LQKENI. The V gene lost 6 bases and the J gene lost 11 bases, with 19 bases spanning the gap. CDR3 size: 13 residues. The CDR3 DNA is TGTGCCAGCTCCCGGGGGGAAAGGGGAATGGCTTTCTTT. As protein: CASSRGERGMAFF.

With respect to this clone: This specimen includes other DNA sequences encoding the same CDR3. The V call is TRBV15, the J call TRBJ1-6; tentatively, D is TRBD1 (5 bases). Germline loops: CDR1 LNHNV, CDR2 YYDKDF (reference sequence). CDR3 length: 15 amino acids. Trimming shortened V by 0 bases and J by 7 bases, and 10 bases separated the two germline ends. The CDR3 loop is CATSRDPGDNSPLHF. The CDR3 nucleotides read TGTGCCACCAGCAGAGATCCGGGGGACAATTCACCCCTCCACTTT.

This chain joins TRBV27 and TRBJ2-4; the D is unclear. The CDR3 loop spans 16 amino acids. Germline V gives CDR1 MNHEY, CDR2 SMNVEV (reference sequence). Trimming shortened V by 5 bases and J by 0 bases, and 14 bases separated the two germline ends. Here the CDR3 reads CASSRTVELAKNIQYF. As DNA, the CDR3 is TGTGCCAGCAGTCGCACGGTAGAGCTAGCCAAAAACATTCAGTACTTC.

This rearrangement joins TRBV6-5 to TRBJ2-1; TRBD2 matches at 8 bases. The junction had 12 bases not matched to a gene; V was cut back by 9 bases and J by 8 bases. The CDR3 sequence is 14 residues long. The germline V gene has CDR1 MNHEY and CDR2 SVGAGI. This CDR3 is CARKRGTHCDEQFF. The CDR3 DNA sequence: TGTGCCAGGAAGCGGGGGACACATTGCGATGAGCAGTTCTTC.

The chain is built from TRBV19 and TRBJ2-1; the D gene is possibly TRBD2 (6 bases). Germline V gene lookup returns CDR1 LNHDA and CDR2 SQIVND (reference sequence). The CDR3 is 16 residues long. The ends were cut back, 5 bases at V and 0 bases at J, with 14 bases in the middle. CDR3 in amino acids: CASSPPYGSSYNEQFF. The CDR3 region has the DNA TGTGCCAGTAGTCCCCCATACGGGAGCTCCTACAATGAGCAGTTCTTC.

The chain uses TRBV7-9 and TRBJ2-4; 7 positions agree with TRBD2. Germline values: CDR1 SEHNR, CDR2 FQNEAQ (reference sequence). The ends lost 3 bases at V and 2 bases at J; junction bases unmatched: 7. The CDR3 is 16 amino acids. CDR3 nucleotides: TGTGCCAGCAGCTTCTCGGGAGGTGTCTCCAAAAACATTCAGTACTTC. It codes for CASSFSGGVSKNIQYF.

The chain is built from TRBV10-3 and TRBJ2-1; TRBD1 aligns across 8 bases. In germline, CDR1 is ENHRY, CDR2 SYGVKD. This CDR3 comprises 14 residues. The V gene end was trimmed by 10 bases and the J gene end by 8 bases; junction bases not matched to a gene: 13. CDR3: CASRTGTGSHEQFF. The CDR3 nucleotides read TGTGCCAGCCGGACCGGGACAGGTTCCCATGAGCAGTTCTTC.

The V call is TRBV6-5, the J call TRBJ2-1; 13 nucleotides agree with TRBD2. The V segment lost 4 bases and the J segment 8 bases; nucleotides outside the gene matches: 5. This CDR3 has 15 residues. Per the germline V gene, CDR1 is MNHEY and CDR2 is SVGAGI. CDR3 residues: CASSFTSGGAHEQFF. In DNA, the CDR3 is TGTGCCAGCAGTTTCACTAGCGGGGGGGCCCATGAGCAGTTCTTC.

The genes are TRBV9 and TRBJ2-2; TRBD2 aligns across 12 bases. This CDR3 region has 14 residues. Losses at the gene ends were 6 bases for V and 5 bases for J; bases not matched to a gene: 2. Germline CDR1 reads SGDLS; CDR2 reads YYNGEE. In DNA form, the CDR3 reads TGTGCCAGCAAAGGGACTAGCGGGACCGGGGAGCTGTTTTTT. Translation gives CASKGTSGTGELFF.

The chain employs TRBV7-9 and TRBJ2-1; TRBD2 matches 8 bases. The CDR3 sequence is 15 residues long. V was clipped by 2 bases and J by 7 bases; unmatched bases: 7. Germline V gene lookup returns CDR1 SEHNR and CDR2 FQNEAQ (reference sequence). Here the CDR3 DNA reads TGTGCCAGCAGCTTAACAGCGGGAGCTGGGAATGAGCAGTTCTTC. It is translated as CASSLTAGAGNEQFF.

The chain joins TRBV15 to TRBJ2-1; weak D call: TRBD1 (6 bases). The CDR3 loop spans 16 amino acids. The V end was cut by 0 bases, the J end by 2 bases, with 11 bases between. Germline V gives CDR1 LNHNV, CDR2 YYDKDF (reference sequence). Here the CDR3 reads CATSRDSGHPYNEQFF. The CDR3, as DNA: TGTGCCACCAGCAGAGATTCGGGACACCCCTACAATGAGCAGTTCTTC.

This chain links TRBV7-2 with TRBJ2-7; D unclear. V shed 0 bases and J shed 6 bases, with 12 bases lying between them. The CDR3 totals 14 residues. Germline CDR1 SGHTA, CDR2 FQGNSA. This CDR3 is CASSLAPLTGEQYF. CDR3 nucleotides: TGTGCCAGCAGCTTAGCGCCTCTAACCGGCGAGCAGTACTTC.

V is TRBV19 and J is TRBJ1-1; 7 bases are a match to TRBD1. Trimming removed 4 bases from V and 2 bases from J; junction bases left unmatched: 10. The germline V gene has CDR1 LNHDA and CDR2 SQIVND (reference sequence). The length of the CDR3 is 16 residues. The CDR3 loop is CASSKRGQLSNTEAFF. In DNA form, the CDR3 reads TGTGCCAGTAGTAAGAGGGGGCAGTTGTCTAACACTGAAGCTTTCTTT.

The rearrangement links TRBV30 to TRBJ2-2; weak D call: TRBD2 (6 bases). The CDR3 length is 14 residues. With 0 bases removed from V and 5 bases from J, the gap between germline ends came to 10 bases. Germline assignment: CDR1 GTSNPN and CDR2 SVGIG (reference sequence). CDR3 residues: CAWSVIAGTGELFF. In DNA, the CDR3 is TGTGCCTGGAGTGTAATTGCGGGGACCGGGGAGCTGTTTTTT.

The V call is TRBV6-5, the J call TRBJ2-1, with TRBD1 identical over 9 bases. The length of the CDR3 is 14 residues. V was clipped by 5 bases and J by 5 bases; unmatched bases: 4. CDR1 and CDR2 from the germline V gene are MNHEY and SVGAGI. In nucleotides, the CDR3 is TGTGCCAGCAGTGACGGACAGGGGAACAATGAGCAGTTCTTC. Translating it yields CASSDGQGNNEQFF.

This clone occurred once. The V call is TRBV6-6, the J call TRBJ2-7, with 7 nucleotides matching TRBD1. There are 11 residues in the CDR3. V lost 2 bases and J lost 10; bases outside the gene matches: 2. Germline V gives CDR1 MNHNY, CDR2 SVGAGI (reference sequence). The CDR3 reads CASSYRDSQYF. CDR3 nucleotides: TGTGCCAGCAGTTACCGGGACAGCCAGTACTTC.

The genes are TRBV7-2 and TRBJ2-2, with 7 nucleotides matching TRBD2. Unmatched junction bases numbered 3, after V lost 6 bases and J lost 11 bases. CDR3 size: 11 residues. The V gene's germline CDR1 is SGHTA and CDR2 FQGNSA. The CDR3 DNA reads as TGTGCCAGCAGTCGGGGGGTTGAGCTGTTTTTT. Encoded protein: CASSRGVELFF.

This chain joins TRBV9 and TRBJ2-2, with D perhaps TRBD2 (6 bases). V shed 4 bases and J shed 7 bases, with 17 bases lying between them. CDR1 SGDLS and CDR2 YYNGEE come from the germline V gene. The CDR3 is 15 amino acids. The CDR3 DNA sequence: TGTGCCAGCAGCCCGACTAGTTTTGGAAGCGGGGAGCTGTTTTTT. Amino acids: CASSPTSFGSGELFF.

V and J are TRBV9 and TRBJ1-2; D gene uncertain. The V end lost 4 bases, the J end lost 2 bases, and 3 bases lay between the germline ends. Germline CDR1 SGDLS, CDR2 YYNGEE. The CDR3 is 11 amino acids. CDR3 region: CASSTNYGYTF. The CDR3 DNA reads as TGTGCCAGCAGCACAAACTATGGCTACACCTTC.